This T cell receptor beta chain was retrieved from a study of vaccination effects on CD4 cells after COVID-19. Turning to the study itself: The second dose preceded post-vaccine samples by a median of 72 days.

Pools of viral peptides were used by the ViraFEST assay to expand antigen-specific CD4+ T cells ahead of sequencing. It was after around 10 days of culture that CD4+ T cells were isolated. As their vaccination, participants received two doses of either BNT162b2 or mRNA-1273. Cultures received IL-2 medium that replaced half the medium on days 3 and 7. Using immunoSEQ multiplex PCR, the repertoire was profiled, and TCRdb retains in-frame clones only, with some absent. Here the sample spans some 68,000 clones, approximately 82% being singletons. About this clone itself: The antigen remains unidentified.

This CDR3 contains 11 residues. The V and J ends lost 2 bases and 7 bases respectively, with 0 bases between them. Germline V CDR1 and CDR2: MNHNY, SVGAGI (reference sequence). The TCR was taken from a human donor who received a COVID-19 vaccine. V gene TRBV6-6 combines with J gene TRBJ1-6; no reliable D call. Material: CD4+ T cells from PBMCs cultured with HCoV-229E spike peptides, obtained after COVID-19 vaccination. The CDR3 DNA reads TGTGCCAGCAGTTACAATTCACCCCTCCACTTT. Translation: CASSYNSPLHF.